This TCR beta chain was identified during a study of cytomegalovirus exposure and HLA in healthy donors. The PCR had 60 Vbeta and 13 Jbeta primers. The protocol was immunoSEQ multiplex PCR, while the TCRdb copy is restricted to in-frame clones and leaves out a portion. The sample holds 100,000 to 150,000 clones, roughly two thirds seen once. The sequencing input was PBMCs. This clonotype originated in a man aged 25 to 40 in good health and CMV-seropositive.

CDR3 loop: CASSWGLAGDNEQFF. In nucleotides, the CDR3 is TGCGCCAGCAGCTGGGGACTAGCGGGGGACAATGAGCAGTTCTTC. This chain joins TRBV5-1 and TRBJ2-1; 14 nucleotides agree with TRBD2. The CDR3 length is 15 residues. With V trimmed by 3 bases and J by 5 bases, 1 base remained unmatched. Germline V gene lookup returns CDR1 SGHRS and CDR2 YFSETQ.